A selection of T cell receptor beta chains follows, all from one sample in a study of Graves' ophthalmopathy and Graves' hyperthyroidism. In TCRdb, the multiplex PCR reads were re-called with MiXCR into one record per CDR3 protein. The sample lists hundreds of thousands of distinct CDR3 sequences, 45% seen once, with around half in the top ten. The sample was peripheral blood. Every receptor here comes from an adult man with Graves' ophthalmopathy. Each CDR3 is given with its conserved first and last residue. Not all rows give a size; the values are once, few, many and, for expanded clones, a class.

cdr3_length v_call clone_size cdr3_aa
13 TRBV24-1 many CATSDNDSEGYTF
15 TRBV10-3 few CASSPPDRGKLEQYF
13 TRBV12-3/TRBV12-4 - CASSFEGAQPQHF
13 TRBV12-3/TRBV12-4 few CASSFTRNTEAFF
14 TRBV5-1 - CASSWGTGDNEQYF
15 TRBV7-2 few CASSLASGLAANWYF
16 TRBV11-1 - CASSSRGSGVNTEAFF
14 TRBV19 - CASSMAGGIQPQHF
15 TRBV7-7 few CASSRAVFGGETQYF
13 TRBV10-2 few CASSEGGGTEAFF
14 TRBV19 - CASSIDRGGYGYTF
16 TRBV12-3/TRBV12-4 - CASSFSGTGAGREQYF
13 TRBV12-3/TRBV12-4 few CASRAPSSYEQYF
11 TRBV10-3 many CAITVNTEAFF
14 TRBV5-1 - CASSLTQGRNEQYF
13 TRBV5-8 - CASSSSGTNEQYF
14 TRBV7-9 - CASSLGRTFYEQYF
13 TRBV20-1 - CSAGRTSDYEQYF
15 TRBV7-2 - CASSQPGVGANVLTF
14 TRBV19 few CASSIGTGPYEQYF
18 TRBV11-2 - CASSPRTGGPSGANVLTF